This TCR beta chain came from a study of CXCR3-negative and CXCR3-positive naive CD8 T cells. The TRB cDNA libraries were prepared by 5' RACE with UMI labels. TCRdb reanalyzed the 5' RACE reads, giving one entry per CDR3 protein sequence and no DNA. This sample contains 49,000 or so distinct CDR3 sequences. Study-wide findings and caveats: Memory cells showed distinct TRBV-TRBJ patterns, while the two naive subsets matched. TRB CDR3 hydrophobicity was greater in CXCR3-positive naive cells than in CXCR3-negative naive cells. Naive subsets expressed similar surface CD5; TRB CDR3 features served to infer TCR strength.

Turning to this clonotype: Its cognate antigen is unknown.

The CDR3 covers 14 residues. The germline CDR1 and CDR2 sequences are SEHNR and FQNEAQ (reference sequence). The sequencing sample was made of naive CXCR3+ CD8+ T cells from blood. Subset noted: CD45RO-CCR7+CD27+CD95- naive CD8+ T cells expressing CXCR3 (TNR3+). This receptor was obtained from a human donor in good health. Some clones in this sample may be carry-over from other donors' samples. J is TRBJ2-7 and V is TRBV7-9; TCRdb designates TRBD1, a call that cannot be tested without DNA. CDR3 amino acids: CASSSWDTSNEQYF.